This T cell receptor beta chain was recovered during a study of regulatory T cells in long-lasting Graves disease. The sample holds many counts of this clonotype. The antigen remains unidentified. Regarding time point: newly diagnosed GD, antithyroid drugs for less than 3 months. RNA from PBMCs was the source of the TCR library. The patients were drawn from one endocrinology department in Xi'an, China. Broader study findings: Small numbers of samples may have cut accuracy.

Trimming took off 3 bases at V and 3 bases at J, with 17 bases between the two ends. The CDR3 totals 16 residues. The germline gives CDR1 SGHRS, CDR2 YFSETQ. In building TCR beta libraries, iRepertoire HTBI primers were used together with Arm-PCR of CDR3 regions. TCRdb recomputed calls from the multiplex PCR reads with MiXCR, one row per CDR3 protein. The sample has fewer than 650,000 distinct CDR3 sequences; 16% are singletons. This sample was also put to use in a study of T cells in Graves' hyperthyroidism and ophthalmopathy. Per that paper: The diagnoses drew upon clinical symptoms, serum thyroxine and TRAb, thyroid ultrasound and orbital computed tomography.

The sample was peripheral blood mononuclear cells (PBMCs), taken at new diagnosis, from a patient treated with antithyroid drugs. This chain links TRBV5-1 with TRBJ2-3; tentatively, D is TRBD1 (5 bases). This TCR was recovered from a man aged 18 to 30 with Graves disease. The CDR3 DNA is TGCGCCAGCAGCTCACCTTATGGGGCACTTACAGATACGCAGTATTTT. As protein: CASSSPYGALTDTQYF.